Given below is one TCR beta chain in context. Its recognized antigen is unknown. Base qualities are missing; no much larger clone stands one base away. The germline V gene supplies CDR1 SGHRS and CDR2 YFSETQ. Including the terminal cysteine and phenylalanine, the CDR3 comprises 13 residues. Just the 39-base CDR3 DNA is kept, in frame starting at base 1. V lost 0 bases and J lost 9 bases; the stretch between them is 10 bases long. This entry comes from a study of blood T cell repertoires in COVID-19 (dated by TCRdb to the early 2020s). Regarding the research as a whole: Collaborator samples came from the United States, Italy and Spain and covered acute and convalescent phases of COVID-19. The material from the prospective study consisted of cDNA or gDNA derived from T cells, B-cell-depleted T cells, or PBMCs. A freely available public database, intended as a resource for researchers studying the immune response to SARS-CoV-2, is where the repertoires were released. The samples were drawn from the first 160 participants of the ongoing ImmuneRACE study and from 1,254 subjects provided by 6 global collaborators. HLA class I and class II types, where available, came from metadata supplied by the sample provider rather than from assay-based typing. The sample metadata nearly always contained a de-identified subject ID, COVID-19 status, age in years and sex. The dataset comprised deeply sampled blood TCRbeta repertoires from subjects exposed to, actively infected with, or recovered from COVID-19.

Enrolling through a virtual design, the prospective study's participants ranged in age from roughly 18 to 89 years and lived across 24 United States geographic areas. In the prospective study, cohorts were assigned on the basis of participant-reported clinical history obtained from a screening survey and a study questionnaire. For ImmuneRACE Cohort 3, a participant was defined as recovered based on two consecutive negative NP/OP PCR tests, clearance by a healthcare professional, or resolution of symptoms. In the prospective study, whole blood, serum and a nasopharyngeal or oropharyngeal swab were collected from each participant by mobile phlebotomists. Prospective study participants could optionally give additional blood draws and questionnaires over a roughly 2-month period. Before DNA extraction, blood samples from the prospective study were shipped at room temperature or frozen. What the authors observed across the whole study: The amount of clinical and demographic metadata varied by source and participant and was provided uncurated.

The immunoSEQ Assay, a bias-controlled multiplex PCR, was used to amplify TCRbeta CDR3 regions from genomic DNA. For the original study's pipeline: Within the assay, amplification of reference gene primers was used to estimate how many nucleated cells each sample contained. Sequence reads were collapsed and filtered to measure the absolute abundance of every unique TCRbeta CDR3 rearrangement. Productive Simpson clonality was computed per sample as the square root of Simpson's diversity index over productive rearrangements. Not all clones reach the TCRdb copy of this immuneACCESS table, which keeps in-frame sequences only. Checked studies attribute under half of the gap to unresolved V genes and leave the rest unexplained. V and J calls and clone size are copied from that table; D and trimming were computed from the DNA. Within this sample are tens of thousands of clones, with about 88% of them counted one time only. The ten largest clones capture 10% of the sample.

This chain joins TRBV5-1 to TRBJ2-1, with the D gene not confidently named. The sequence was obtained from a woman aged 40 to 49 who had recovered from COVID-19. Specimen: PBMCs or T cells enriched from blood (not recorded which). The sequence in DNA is TGCGCCAGCAGCTTGGTTGGGCCCTCTGAGCAGTTCTTC. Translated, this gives CASSLVGPSEQFF.